This T cell receptor beta chain originates from a study of shared clonotypes between healthy human individuals (dated by TCRdb to the early 2020s). In the study overall: A few men and a couple of women, aged 18 to 49 years, made up the cohort. To estimate repertoire size and how much clonotypes are shared between individuals, the study performed deep sequencing of blood TCR repertoires from roughly five healthy adults. To increase sequencing depth and limit assay-specific biases, TCR repertoire library preparation and sequencing were carried out by different laboratories using diverse techniques. Per donor, leukapheresis produced somewhere between about 0.94 and 10 billion PBMCs.

The CDR3 covers 14 residues, taking in both the cysteine and the phenylalanine. Only the CDR3 region is kept as DNA, spanning 42 bases read in frame from base 1. V and J lose 1 base and 8 bases, and a span of 12 bases separates them. Reading the germline V gene gives CDR1 SGHTA and CDR2 FQGTGA. The donors were healthy, HIV-negative adults who had no recently reported acute infections or vaccinations. Only Caucasian adults living in Nashville, Tennessee, USA were represented among the donors. For unsorted samples, 75 million to 90 million PBMCs were counted, and genomic DNA was extracted using the QIAamp DNA Blood Mini kit. Blood was obtained by leukapheresis, after which PBMCs were separated by Ficoll-Histopaque density gradient centrifugation and cryopreserved in liquid nitrogen vapor phase. TCR CDR3 regions were amplified from genomic DNA by multiplex PCR using the deep immunoSEQ assay. Genomic DNA extracted from each cell subset was distributed evenly over all wells of several immunoSEQ 96-well plates, and each plate served as one replicate. Each replicate PCR for unsorted PBMC received roughly 300 ng genomic DNA, equal to 30,000 or so T cell genomes. Ten immunoSEQ deep assay plates were used to sequence unsorted PBMC genomic DNA. Purified libraries were measured with a Qubit 3.0 fluorometer, size-checked on a Bioanalyzer 2100, and measured again with the KAPA Library Quantification kit. Every immunoSEQ 96-well plate was sequenced on a separate single-read 150-cycle Illumina NextSeq 550 flow cell. In the authors' own workflow: Because the immunoSEQ output included only junctional sequences and no quality scores, the filtering could not be the same as the filtering used for full-length reads. Sequences were annotated with PyIR, a Python wrapper for IgBLAST v1.9, and V/J genes and CDR3 were assigned using IMGT germline references. Any read was removed if the V/J assignment was weak (E-value above 1e-6), the CDR3 was missing, or the read contained stop codons, out-of-frame junctions, or ambiguous translated residues. V3J clonotypes were defined as sequences sharing the same inferred V gene, J gene, and CDR3 amino acid sequence. Percentage overlap between repertoires was computed as shared unique clonotypes divided by the size of the smaller repertoire. Three approaches were used to assess repertoire richness: RTK rarefaction, the Chao1 estimator, and Recon v2.1 estimates of unobserved clonotypes. Sourced from immuneACCESS, this table was stored by TCRdb with only in-frame sequences that have V and J called. A share of the clones is absent; for the studies checked, an unresolved V gene accounts for under half, and the remainder has no known explanation. V, J and clone size reflect that table, while D and trimming were determined from the DNA. Across this sample there are fewer than 600,000 clones, with about four fifths seen only once. The ten largest clones add up to roughly 13% of the sample.

Of note for this clone: No antigen is known for it. No per-base quality is available; no much larger clone lies one base away.

The paper's findings and limits, for the study overall: Sampling was restricted to blood, and TCR repertoires in tissues likely differ from the TCR repertoires found in blood. Based on pairwise subsampling, the degree of clonotype sharing among donors was expected to be affected by sequencing depth. Because the study included only a small number of donors, the genetic and exposure-history diversity represented was limited.

This sequence was found in a woman aged 40 to 50 in good health. Some clones in this sample may be carry-over from other donors' samples. Sample: PBMCs. The chain is assembled from TRBV7-3 and TRBJ2-1; TRBD1 is a possible D gene, resting on 6 matching bases. CDR3 loop: CASSLSKNRDEQFF. The nucleotide sequence reads TGTGCCAGCAGCTTAAGTAAAAACAGGGATGAGCAGTTCTTC.